This TCR beta chain is drawn from a study of blood T cell repertoires in COVID-19 (dated by TCRdb to 2018 to 2020). Some background on the complete study: ImmuneRACE Cohort 3 recovered participants were defined by two consecutive negative NP/OP PCR tests, healthcare professional clearance, or symptom resolution. Samples covering the acute and convalescent phases of COVID-19 were provided by collaborators in the United States, Italy and Spain. The material from the prospective study consisted of cDNA or gDNA derived from T cells, B-cell-depleted T cells, or PBMCs. The dataset comprised deeply sampled blood TCRbeta repertoires from subjects exposed to, actively infected with, or recovered from COVID-19. The repertoires were made available in a free public database intended to serve as a resource for research on the immune response to SARS-CoV-2. The samples were drawn from two sources: the first 160 participants of the ongoing ImmuneRACE study, and 1,200 or so subjects contributed by 6 global collaborators. A de-identified subject ID, COVID-19 status, age in years and sex were almost always included in the sample metadata. Where available, HLA class I and class II types were obtained from metadata supplied by the sample provider rather than from assay-based typing. Paper-wide results and their limitations: How much clinical and demographic metadata was included differed by source and by participant, and the metadata was provided uncurated.

TCRbeta CDR3 regions were amplified from genomic DNA by means of the immunoSEQ Assay, a bias-controlled multiplex PCR. On the authors' methods: The number of nucleated cells in each sample was estimated by amplification of reference gene primers within the assay. To quantify the absolute abundance of each unique TCRbeta CDR3 rearrangement, sequence reads were collapsed and filtered. For each sample, productive Simpson clonality was calculated by taking the square root of Simpson's diversity index across productive rearrangements. This immuneACCESS table, as held by TCRdb, lists in-frame sequences with V and J called but not all clones. Of the missing ones, under half trace to an unresolved V gene in checked studies; the others have no known cause. That table gives V, J and clone size, and the DNA gave D and trimming. For this sample the table gives over 200,000 clones, of which approximately 87% were detected only once. Of the sample, over 3% is held by the ten largest clones.

In the prospective study, participants were roughly 18 to 90 years old, resided in approximately 25 geographic areas of the United States, and were enrolled through a virtual design. In the prospective study, participants were assigned to cohorts based on the clinical history participants reported in a screening survey and a study questionnaire. Each participant in the prospective study had whole blood, serum and a nasopharyngeal or oropharyngeal swab collected by mobile phlebotomists. Prospective study participants could optionally give additional blood draws and questionnaires over an approximately 2-month period. Prospective study blood samples were shipped either frozen or at room temperature before DNA extraction. About this clone: Its recognized antigen is unknown. Base qualities are not recorded, but no much larger clone differs from it by a single base.

The sequencing sample was made of PBMCs or T cells enriched from blood (not recorded which). This TCR was sampled from a woman aged 50 to 60 in a cohort exposed to, infected with or recovered from COVID-19 (not recorded which).

The DNA sequence follows: TGTGCCATCAGTGTGCAGGTGGACACTGAAGCTTTCTTT. Its protein reads: CAISVQVDTEAFF. The rearrangement combines TRBV10-3 with TRBJ1-1; no D gene can be assigned with confidence. V is shortened by 4 bases, J by 3 bases, and the region joining them spans 9 bases. CDR1 ENHRY and CDR2 SYGVKD were looked up in the germline V gene. From the cysteine up to the phenylalanine, the CDR3 has a length of 13 residues. The read is trimmed to its CDR3 DNA, 39 bases read in frame from base 1.